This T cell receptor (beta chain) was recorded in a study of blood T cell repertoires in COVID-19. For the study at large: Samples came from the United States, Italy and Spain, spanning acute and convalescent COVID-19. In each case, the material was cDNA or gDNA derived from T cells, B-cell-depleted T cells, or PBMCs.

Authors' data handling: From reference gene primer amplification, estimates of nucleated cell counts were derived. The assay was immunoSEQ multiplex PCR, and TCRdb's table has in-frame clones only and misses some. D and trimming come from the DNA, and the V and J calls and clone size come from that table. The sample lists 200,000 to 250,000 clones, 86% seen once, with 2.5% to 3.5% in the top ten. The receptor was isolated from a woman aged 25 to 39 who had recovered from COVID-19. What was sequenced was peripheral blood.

The CDR3 bases are TGTGCCAGCAGCTTATACTCTCAGCCCCAGCATTTT. Encoded protein: CASSLYSQPQHF. The chain carries TRBV7-2 and TRBJ1-5; D call uncertain. This CDR3 has 12 residues. From germline, CDR1 is SGHTA and CDR2 FQGNSA. Trimming shortened V by 2 bases and J by 6 bases, and 5 bases separated the two germline ends.